A selection of T cell receptor beta chains follows, all from one sample in a study of neurological immune-mediated disorders. TCRdb processed the 5' RACE reads anew with MiXCR; each CDR3 protein has one entry. The profile covers 55,000 to 70,000 distinct CDR3 sequences, with more than 4.5% appearing a single time and about 6% taken by the ten largest. The sample consisted of PBMCs. Receptor source: a human donor with multiple sclerosis. The donor label of this sample is uncertain. Each CDR3 is given with its conserved first and last residue. The D gene is left open where the match is weak. The listing skips clone size in some rows; elsewhere it reads once, few, many or a size class.

j_call: TRBJ2-2
v_call: TRBV4-2
d_call: NA
clone_size: many
cdr3_nt: TGTGCCAGCAGCCGTACCGGGACCCGAGCCGGGGAGCTGTTTTTT
cdr3_aa: CASSRTGTRAGELFF

j_call: TRBJ2-6
v_call: TRBV5-1
d_call: NA
clone_size: many
cdr3_nt: TGCGCCAGCAGCGCCTGGGATGGGGCCAACGTCCTGACTTTC
cdr3_aa: CASSAWDGANVLTF

j_call: TRBJ1-2
v_call: TRBV27
d_call: NA
clone_size: many
cdr3_nt: TGTGCCAGCAGCGGGGGACGACCCTATGGCTACACCTTC
cdr3_aa: CASSGGRPYGYTF

j_call: TRBJ2-1
v_call: TRBV11-3
d_call: TRBD2
clone_size: many
cdr3_nt: TGTGCCAGCAGCTCGTGGACTAGCGGGGACCGGTTGTCGATCAATGAGCAGTTCTTC
cdr3_aa: CASSSWTSGDRLSINEQFF

j_call: TRBJ2-7
v_call: TRBV5-1
d_call: TRBD2
clone_size: many
cdr3_nt: TGCGCCAGCAGCCCCATTAGCGGGGGCAACTACGAGCAGTACTTC
cdr3_aa: CASSPISGGNYEQYF

j_call: TRBJ1-5
v_call: TRBV20-1
d_call: NA
clone_size: many
cdr3_nt: TGCAGTGCTAGACCTCTGGATCGGGACAATCAGCCCCAGCATTTT
cdr3_aa: CSARPLDRDNQPQHF

j_call: TRBJ2-6
v_call: TRBV12-3/TRBV12-4
d_call: NA
clone_size: NA
cdr3_nt: TGTGCCAGCAGCTCTACAGGGACGGGGGCCAACGTCCTGACTTTC
cdr3_aa: CASSSTGTGANVLTF

j_call: TRBJ1-5
v_call: TRBV11-2
d_call: NA
clone_size: many
cdr3_nt: TGTGCCAGCAGCTTATTCCCGGGCCAAGATCAGCCCCAGCATTTT
cdr3_aa: CASSLFPGQDQPQHF

j_call: TRBJ2-3
v_call: TRBV4-2
d_call: TRBD2
clone_size: many
cdr3_nt: TGTGCCAGCAGCCCCGCGGGGGGCCCTAGCACAGATACGCAGTATTTT
cdr3_aa: CASSPAGGPSTDTQYF

j_call: TRBJ2-1
v_call: TRBV12-3/TRBV12-4
d_call: NA
clone_size: many
cdr3_nt: TGTGCCAGCAGTTTGACCGACAATGAGCAGTTCTTC
cdr3_aa: CASSLTDNEQFF

j_call: TRBJ2-7
v_call: TRBV5-5
d_call: TRBD1
clone_size: many
cdr3_nt: TGTGCCAGCAGCTTGGTTGGGACAGGGGTTTACGAGCAGTACTTC
cdr3_aa: CASSLVGTGVYEQYF

j_call: TRBJ1-2
v_call: TRBV20-1
d_call: TRBD1
clone_size: many
cdr3_nt: TGCAGTGCCGCGACAGGGTCCTATGGCTACACCTTC
cdr3_aa: CSAATGSYGYTF

j_call: TRBJ1-1
v_call: TRBV7-2
d_call: NA
clone_size: many
cdr3_nt: TGTGCCAGCAGCTTAATGGGGGGGCAGGGAGGAGCTTTCTTT
cdr3_aa: CASSLMGGQGGAFF

j_call: TRBJ2-7
v_call: TRBV7-8
d_call: NA
clone_size: many
cdr3_nt: TGTGCCAGCAGCTTAAGGGCCAGGGAATACGAGCAGTACTTC
cdr3_aa: CASSLRAREYEQYF

j_call: TRBJ2-5
v_call: TRBV29-1
d_call: NA
clone_size: few
cdr3_nt: TGCAGCGGTGGGGTAGGAGAGACCCAGTACTTC
cdr3_aa: CSGGVGETQYF

j_call: TRBJ2-2
v_call: TRBV7-8
d_call: NA
clone_size: many
cdr3_nt: TGTGCCAGCAGCGGAGAGGACACCGGGGAGCTGTTTTTT
cdr3_aa: CASSGEDTGELFF

j_call: TRBJ1-2
v_call: TRBV20-1
d_call: TRBD1
clone_size: many
cdr3_nt: TGCAGTGCTAGAGTTCAAGGAAGAAGGAGAGGACAGGGGGCGGTTGGCTACACCTTC
cdr3_aa: CSARVQGRRRGQGAVGYTF

j_call: TRBJ2-3
v_call: TRBV9
d_call: NA
clone_size: many
cdr3_nt: TGTGCCAGCAGCGTAGAGGGGGGCGCTTTTAGGGATACGCAGTATTTT
cdr3_aa: CASSVEGGAFRDTQYF

j_call: TRBJ1-1
v_call: TRBV19
d_call: NA
clone_size: many
cdr3_nt: TGTGCCAGTAGGACTGGTAGCACTGAAGCTTTCTTT
cdr3_aa: CASRTGSTEAFF

j_call: TRBJ2-1
v_call: TRBV4-1
d_call: TRBD2
clone_size: many
cdr3_nt: TGCGCCAGCAGCCAAGAGGTGACTAGCGGGGGAGGCAATGAGCAGTTCTTC
cdr3_aa: CASSQEVTSGGGNEQFF

j_call: TRBJ2-2
v_call: TRBV12-3/TRBV12-4
d_call: NA
clone_size: many
cdr3_nt: TGTGCCAGCAGTTTTAAGGAGCCCTTCCGCACCGGGGAGCTGTTTTTT
cdr3_aa: CASSFKEPFRTGELFF

j_call: TRBJ2-6
v_call: TRBV20-1
d_call: TRBD1
clone_size: many
cdr3_nt: TGCAGTGCCCGGCACCAGGGGGCAGCTGGGGCCAACGTCCTGACTTTC
cdr3_aa: CSARHQGAAGANVLTF

j_call: TRBJ1-1
v_call: TRBV5-6
d_call: NA
clone_size: many
cdr3_nt: TGTGCCAGCAGCTTGATGTTTGGGGAAGCTTTCTTT
cdr3_aa: CASSLMFGEAFF

j_call: TRBJ2-3
v_call: TRBV2
d_call: NA
clone_size: many
cdr3_nt: TGTGCCAGCAGAAACAGGGAGACAGATACGCAGTATTTT
cdr3_aa: CASRNRETDTQYF

j_call: TRBJ2-5
v_call: TRBV7-2
d_call: TRBD2
clone_size: many
cdr3_nt: TGTGCCAGCAGCTTGTCATCGACGGGGGGGCAAGAGACCCAGTACTTC
cdr3_aa: CASSLSSTGGQETQYF

j_call: TRBJ1-5
v_call: TRBV27
d_call: TRBD1
clone_size: many
cdr3_nt: TGTGCCAGCAGAACGACAGGGGGCGGTCAGCCCCAGCATTTT
cdr3_aa: CASRTTGGGQPQHF

j_call: TRBJ1-5
v_call: TRBV7-8
d_call: NA
clone_size: many
cdr3_nt: TGTGCCAGCAGCTTAGCCCGGGGCCTTTATAGCAATCAGCCCCAGCATTTT
cdr3_aa: CASSLARGLYSNQPQHF

j_call: TRBJ2-1
v_call: TRBV18
d_call: TRBD1
clone_size: many
cdr3_nt: TGTGCCAGCTCACGGGATGCAGGGGGCTCCTACAATGAGCAGTTCTTC
cdr3_aa: CASSRDAGGSYNEQFF

j_call: TRBJ1-1
v_call: TRBV5-8
d_call: NA
clone_size: many
cdr3_nt: TGTGCCAGCAGCTGGGGCCTAATGGGGGGCTCGGGCACTGAAGCTTTCTTT
cdr3_aa: CASSWGLMGGSGTEAFF

j_call: TRBJ1-3
v_call: TRBV20-1
d_call: NA
clone_size: many
cdr3_nt: TGCAGTGCCGCACCTACAGGCCATTCGATGTGGAGCTCTGGAAACACCATATATTTT
cdr3_aa: CSAAPTGHSMWSSGNTIYF

j_call: TRBJ2-3
v_call: TRBV27
d_call: NA
clone_size: many
cdr3_nt: TGTGCCAGCAGTTTGATGAGGGGGGGAACAGATACGCAGTATTTT
cdr3_aa: CASSLMRGGTDTQYF

j_call: TRBJ2-3
v_call: TRBV5-1
d_call: TRBD1
clone_size: many
cdr3_nt: TGCGCCAGCAGCGTTGATGGGACAGGGGGCGTCACAGATACGCAGTATTTT
cdr3_aa: CASSVDGTGGVTDTQYF

j_call: TRBJ2-1
v_call: TRBV19
d_call: NA
clone_size: NA
cdr3_nt: TGTGCCAGCACTAGCACAGGATGGAATGAGCAGTTCTTC
cdr3_aa: CASTSTGWNEQFF

j_call: TRBJ2-7
v_call: TRBV7-9
d_call: TRBD1
clone_size: many
cdr3_nt: TGTGCCAGCAGCTTGGGGGGCTGGGACAGGGCGACCTACGAGCAGTACTTC
cdr3_aa: CASSLGGWDRATYEQYF

j_call: TRBJ2-6
v_call: TRBV7-8
d_call: NA
clone_size: many
cdr3_nt: TGTGCCAGCAGCGAGGACCCTGGGGCCAACGTCCTGACTTTC
cdr3_aa: CASSEDPGANVLTF

j_call: TRBJ2-5
v_call: TRBV5-1
d_call: TRBD1
clone_size: many
cdr3_nt: TGCGCCAGCAGCTCGGGGACAGGGGGCCGGGAGACCCAGTACTTC
cdr3_aa: CASSSGTGGRETQYF

j_call: TRBJ1-4
v_call: TRBV29-1
d_call: NA
clone_size: many
cdr3_nt: TGCAGCGTTTGGGGGGCGGATGAAAAACTGTTTTTT
cdr3_aa: CSVWGADEKLFF